Listed below are T cell receptor beta chains from one sample, sequenced in a study of blood T cell repertoires in COVID-19. Repertoires were generated with immunoSEQ multiplex PCR, while TCRdb's copy carries only in-frame clones and drops some. This sample has 200,000 to 250,000 clones; 80% to 95% occur once, and the top ten carry around 0.85%. The source material was peripheral blood. These TCRs come from a man in his sixties with COVID-19, enrolled during active disease. Both conserved end residues are part of each CDR3. A D gene is named only where the DNA matches it firmly. Clone sizes are given selectively: once, few, many, or a class where the clone is expanded.

CDR3aa: CASSQGGLNTDTQYF; CDR3nt: TGTGCCAGCAGCCAAGGGGGACTAAACACAGATACGCAGTATTTT; abundance: -; d_gene: TRBD2; v_gene: TRBV3-1/TRBV3-2; j_gene: TRBJ2-3
CDR3aa: CASSPRQLLAKNIQYF; CDR3nt: TGCGCCAGCAGCCCGCGACAGCTTCTAGCCAAAAACATTCAGTACTTC; abundance: -; d_gene: -; v_gene: TRBV4-1; j_gene: TRBJ2-4
CDR3aa: CASSLWALRAGEEGNEQFF; CDR3nt: TGTGCCAGCAGTTTATGGGCCCTGAGGGCGGGAGAGGAGGGCAATGAGCAGTTCTTC; abundance: -; d_gene: TRBD2; v_gene: TRBV27; j_gene: TRBJ2-1
CDR3aa: CASSGGASSYNEQFF; CDR3nt: TGTGCCAGCTCGGGGGGCGCCTCCTCCTACAATGAGCAGTTCTTC; abundance: -; d_gene: -; v_gene: TRBV11-3; j_gene: TRBJ2-1
CDR3aa: CASSPLARELFF; CDR3nt: TGTGCCAGCAGCCCACTAGCCCGGGAGCTGTTTTTT; abundance: -; d_gene: -; v_gene: TRBV12-3/TRBV12-4; j_gene: TRBJ2-2
CDR3aa: CAGGAAEISPLHF; CDR3nt: TGTGCGGGGGGGGCAGCGGAGATTTCACCCCTCCACTTT; abundance: -; d_gene: -; v_gene: TRBV7-9; j_gene: TRBJ1-6
CDR3aa: CAWSVQGKGSGANVLTF; CDR3nt: TGTGCCTGGAGTGTACAGGGTAAGGGCTCTGGGGCCAACGTCCTGACTTTC; abundance: -; d_gene: -; v_gene: TRBV30; j_gene: TRBJ2-6
CDR3aa: CSVAEDRVAYEQYF; CDR3nt: TGCAGCGTGGCGGAGGACAGGGTGGCCTACGAGCAGTACTTC; abundance: once; d_gene: TRBD1; v_gene: TRBV29-1; j_gene: TRBJ2-7
CDR3aa: CASSYGTGNEQFF; CDR3nt: TGTGCCAGCAGTTACGGCACGGGCAATGAGCAGTTCTTC; abundance: -; d_gene: -; v_gene: TRBV6-6; j_gene: TRBJ2-1
CDR3aa: CSASTSPLYNEQFF; CDR3nt: TGCAGTGCTAGTACTAGCCCTCTCTACAATGAGCAGTTCTTC; abundance: -; d_gene: -; v_gene: TRBV20-1; j_gene: TRBJ2-1
CDR3aa: CASRKNLLSYNEQFF; CDR3nt: TGTGCCAGCAGGAAAAACCTTCTATCCTACAATGAGCAGTTCTTC; abundance: once; d_gene: -; v_gene: TRBV5-6; j_gene: TRBJ2-1
CDR3aa: CASSSEGQSGNQPQHF; CDR3nt: TGTGCCAGCAGTTCCGAAGGACAAAGCGGCAATCAGCCCCAGCATTTT; abundance: -; d_gene: -; v_gene: TRBV27; j_gene: TRBJ1-5
CDR3aa: CASSRTGGLDYEQYF; CDR3nt: TGTGCCAGTAGTCGCACCGGGGGATTAGACTACGAGCAGTACTTC; abundance: -; d_gene: -; v_gene: TRBV19; j_gene: TRBJ2-7
CDR3aa: CASSLQGNYGYTF; CDR3nt: TGTGCCAGCAGTTTACAGGGAAACTATGGCTACACCTTC; abundance: -; d_gene: -; v_gene: TRBV6-5; j_gene: TRBJ1-2
CDR3aa: CASSWTPNTGELFF; CDR3nt: TGTGCCAGCAGCTGGACACCGAACACCGGGGAGCTGTTTTTT; abundance: -; d_gene: -; v_gene: TRBV9; j_gene: TRBJ2-2
CDR3aa: CASSYGGQGGEWNIQYF; CDR3nt: TGTGCCAGCAGTTACGGGGGACAGGGAGGAGAGTGGAACATTCAGTACTTC; abundance: -; d_gene: TRBD1; v_gene: TRBV6-2/TRBV6-3; j_gene: TRBJ2-4
CDR3aa: CASSTQTGMNYGYTF; CDR3nt: TGTGCCAGTAGTACTCAGACAGGGATGAACTATGGCTACACCTTC; abundance: -; d_gene: TRBD1; v_gene: TRBV19; j_gene: TRBJ1-2
CDR3aa: CASSPIQTPGTDTQYF; CDR3nt: TGTGCCAGCTCACCAATCCAGACACCCGGCACAGATACGCAGTATTTT; abundance: -; d_gene: -; v_gene: TRBV18; j_gene: TRBJ2-3
CDR3aa: CASSERESNQPQHF; CDR3nt: TGTGCCAGCAGTGAAAGGGAGAGCAATCAGCCCCAGCATTTT; abundance: -; d_gene: -; v_gene: TRBV2; j_gene: TRBJ1-5
CDR3aa: CASSQTTTGFSNQPQHF; CDR3nt: TGTGCCAGCAGTCAGACGACAACAGGTTTTAGCAATCAGCCCCAGCATTTT; abundance: -; d_gene: -; v_gene: TRBV6-6; j_gene: TRBJ1-5
CDR3aa: CASSIRGLNTGELFF; CDR3nt: TGTGCCAGCAGCATAAGGGGGCTTAACACCGGGGAGCTGTTTTTT; abundance: -; d_gene: TRBD1; v_gene: TRBV7-9; j_gene: TRBJ2-2
CDR3aa: CASSETSGRTGELFF; CDR3nt: TGTGCCAGCAGTGAAACGAGCGGGAGGACCGGGGAGCTGTTTTTT; abundance: -; d_gene: TRBD2; v_gene: TRBV6-1; j_gene: TRBJ2-2
CDR3aa: CASSLQGASNEKLFF; CDR3nt: TGTGCCAGCAGCTTACAGGGGGCATCTAATGAAAAACTGTTTTTT; abundance: -; d_gene: TRBD1; v_gene: TRBV2; j_gene: TRBJ1-4
CDR3aa: CSAGTSGLGGANEQYF; CDR3nt: TGCAGCGCGGGGACTAGCGGTTTGGGAGGAGCCAACGAGCAGTACTTC; abundance: -; d_gene: TRBD2; v_gene: TRBV29-1; j_gene: TRBJ2-7
CDR3aa: CAWSVGEDKQPQHF; CDR3nt: TGTGCCTGGAGTGTTGGGGAGGATAAGCAGCCCCAGCATTTT; abundance: -; d_gene: -; v_gene: TRBV30; j_gene: TRBJ1-5
CDR3aa: CASSLQGNGYTF; CDR3nt: TGTGCCAGCTCTTTACAGGGGAATGGCTACACCTTC; abundance: -; d_gene: TRBD1; v_gene: TRBV18; j_gene: TRBJ1-2
CDR3aa: CASSPRETGANVLTF; CDR3nt: TGTGCCAGCAGCCCGAGGGAAACTGGGGCCAACGTCCTGACTTTC; abundance: -; d_gene: -; v_gene: TRBV9; j_gene: TRBJ2-6
CDR3aa: CASSQDKQGLSGNTIYF; CDR3nt: TGTGCCAGCAGCCAAGATAAGCAGGGCCTCTCTGGAAACACCATATATTTT; abundance: -; d_gene: -; v_gene: TRBV3-1/TRBV3-2; j_gene: TRBJ1-3
CDR3aa: CAWRAKGGVPANYGYTF; CDR3nt: TGTGCCTGGAGGGCTAAAGGGGGGGTACCCGCTAACTATGGCTACACCTTC; abundance: -; d_gene: -; v_gene: TRBV30; j_gene: TRBJ1-2
CDR3aa: CASSQGTSGSYEQYF; CDR3nt: TGCGCCAGCAGCCAAGGGACTAGCGGCTCATACGAGCAGTACTTC; abundance: -; d_gene: TRBD2; v_gene: TRBV5-1; j_gene: TRBJ2-7
CDR3aa: CAIRPGQGGTGELFF; CDR3nt: TGTGCCATCAGGCCGGGACAGGGTGGCACCGGGGAGCTGTTTTTT; abundance: -; d_gene: TRBD1; v_gene: TRBV10-3; j_gene: TRBJ2-2
CDR3aa: CASSVGQSYSNQPQHF; CDR3nt: TGTGCCAGTAGTGTAGGACAGAGCTATAGCAATCAGCCCCAGCATTTT; abundance: -; d_gene: -; v_gene: TRBV19; j_gene: TRBJ1-5
CDR3aa: CASSMRMISGANVLTF; CDR3nt: TGTGCCAGTAGTATGAGGATGATCTCTGGGGCCAACGTCCTGACTTTC; abundance: -; d_gene: -; v_gene: TRBV19; j_gene: TRBJ2-6
CDR3aa: CASSQQPGLAGETQYF; CDR3nt: TGTGCCAGCAGCCAACAACCGGGACTAGCCGGGGAGACCCAGTACTTC; abundance: -; d_gene: TRBD2; v_gene: TRBV7-2; j_gene: TRBJ2-5